The next 27 T cell receptor beta chains were all read from a single sample in a study of radiotherapy plus CTLA-4 blockade in lung cancer. Here immunoSEQ multiplex PCR was the method, and the copy in TCRdb shows in-frame clones only, minus some. The table lists over 30,000 clones, 60% to 80% of them singletons. Here the sequenced sample was peripheral blood, taken from a patient treated with radiotherapy plus ipilimumab. These TCRs come from a human donor with non-small cell lung cancer whose response to radiotherapy plus ipilimumab could not be evaluated.

V gene TRBV25-1 combines with J gene TRBJ1-3, with a possible D match to TRBD1 (5 bases). In germline, CDR1 is MGHDK, CDR2 SYGVNS. CDR3 length: 15 amino acids. V lost 1 base and J lost 2, with 9 bases in between. CDR3 DNA: TGTGCCAGCAGTGAATCTACAGGTGCTGGAAACACCATATATTTT. Translating gives CASSESTGAGNTIYF.

The J gene is TRBJ2-1, the V gene TRBV6-4; 9 bases agree with TRBD2. The CDR3 covers 13 residues. Trimming cost V 3 bases and J 14 bases; bases outside gene matches: 8. The germline V gene encodes CDR1 MRHNA and CDR2 SNTAGT. CDR3 residues: CASSESRAGGKFF. CDR3 sequence (DNA): TGTGCCAGCAGTGAATCGAGGGCGGGAGGGAAGTTCTTC.

This clone was counted between two and nine times. This sequence joins TRBV5-6 and TRBJ2-5; TRBD2 agrees at 13 bases. There are 15 residues in the CDR3. The V segment lost 4 bases and the J segment 5 bases; nucleotides outside the gene matches: 5. CDR1 SGHDT and CDR2 YYEEEE come from the germline V gene. CDR3 in DNA: TGTGCCAGCAGCCGGACTAGCGGGAGACTTGAGACCCAGTACTTC. It encodes CASSRTSGRLETQYF.

The chain is built from TRBV6-5 and TRBJ1-1; 7 bases map to TRBD1. There are 13 residues in the CDR3. Unmatched junction bases numbered 2, after V lost 3 bases and J lost 4 bases. Germline V gene data show CDR1 as MNHEY and CDR2 as SVGAGI. In nucleotides, the CDR3 is TGTGCCAGCAGTTATCAGGGGGGCACTGAAGCTTTCTTT. It yields the protein CASSYQGGTEAFF.

The V call is TRBV7-3, the J call TRBJ2-7; TRBD2 matches 8 bases. This CDR3 comprises 16 residues. The junction had 9 bases not matched to a gene; V was cut back by 5 bases and J by 0 bases. The germline CDR1 and CDR2 sequences are SGHTA and FQGTGA. CDR3 residues: CASSQVGGGSSYEQYF. The CDR3 bases are TGTGCCAGCAGCCAAGTAGGCGGGGGGAGCTCCTACGAGCAGTACTTC.

This clone was seen more than once but under ten times. The V call is TRBV9, the J call TRBJ1-4; TRBD1 aligns across 8 bases. The CDR3 runs 14 residues. Germline V CDR1 and CDR2: SGDLS, YYNGEE. V shed 4 bases, J shed 8 bases, and the junction held 7 bases outside the gene matches. The CDR3 coding sequence is TGTGCCAGCAGCACCCAGGGGGCGGGAGAAAAACTGTTTTTT. Its protein is CASSTQGAGEKLFF.

The gene calls are TRBV4-1 and TRBJ1-2; unclear D gene. This CDR3 comprises 14 residues. CDR1 MGHRA and CDR2 YSYEKL come from the germline V gene. The germline V and J ends were trimmed by 1 base and 2 bases, with 8 bases remaining between them. The CDR3 DNA follows: TGCGCCAGCAGCCAAGGACTGTTGAACTATGGCTACACCTTC. This sequence encodes CASSQGLLNYGYTF.

This clone has only a few counts. The chain recombines TRBV28 with TRBJ1-2, with 9 nucleotides matching TRBD1. The CDR3 loop spans 13 amino acids. V lost 3 bases and J lost 7; bases outside the gene matches: 3. In germline, CDR1 is MDHEN, CDR2 SYDVKM. Here the CDR3 reads CASSFNRGLGYTF. CDR3 coding DNA: TGTGCCAGCAGTTTCAACAGGGGGCTTGGCTACACCTTC.

V and J are TRBV5-1 and TRBJ2-6; tentatively, D is TRBD1 (6 bases). This CDR3 contains 15 residues. V was trimmed by 7 bases and J by 4 bases, leaving 15 bases between them. Germline lookup yields CDR1 SGHRS and CDR2 YFSETQ. CDR3 sequence (DNA): TGCGCCAGCGGCAGGGGCCTGGGGGGGGCCAACGTCCTGACTTTC. It translates to CASGRGLGGANVLTF.

The chain uses TRBV7-9 and TRBJ1-3; 8 nucleotides match TRBD1. CDR3 size: 15 residues. The germline V gene encodes CDR1 SEHNR and CDR2 FQNEAQ (reference sequence). The J segment lost 1 base and the V segment lost 5 bases, leaving 4 bases of the junction unmatched. CDR3 amino acids: CASSTDRGSGNTIYF. CDR3 nucleotides: TGTGCCAGCAGCACCGACAGGGGTTCTGGAAACACCATATATTTT. Full variable domain (rest looked up from reference TRBV7-9 and TRBJ1-3): DTGVSQNPRHKITKRGQNVTFRCDPISEHNRLYWYRQTLGQGPEFLTYFQNEAQLEKSRLLSDRFSAERPKGSFSTLEIQRTEQGDSAMYLCASSTDRGSGNTIYFGEGSWLTVV.

This clone was recorded once. The CDR3 is CASSRGYGGETQYF. The CDR3 DNA follows: TGTGCCAGCAGCCGAGGGTACGGGGGGGAGACCCAGTACTTC. The chain combines TRBV11-2 with TRBJ2-5, with 7 bases lining up with TRBD2. CDR3 length: 14 residues. V dropped 5 bases and J dropped 5; count of bases not matched to a gene: 8. Germline-derived CDR1 and CDR2 are SGHAT and FQNNGV.

The V gene is TRBV2, the J gene TRBJ2-7, with 9 bases matching TRBD1. Germline CDR1 is SNHLY and CDR2 is FYNNEI. V shed 6 bases and J 5 bases; nucleotides not matched to a gene: 5. This CDR3 comprises 13 residues. The CDR3 protein is CASRQTGGNEQYF. The CDR3 bases are TGTGCCAGCAGGCAGACAGGGGGAAACGAGCAGTACTTC.

The chain is built from TRBV10-3 and TRBJ2-1; 8 positions agree with TRBD2. V gave up 2 bases and J gave up 4 bases; unmatched junction bases: 10. Germline V CDR1 and CDR2: ENHRY, SYGVKD. The CDR3 covers 17 residues. The CDR3 region has the DNA TGTGCCATCAGTGAGACCACGAGCGGGAGAGCGTACAATGAGCAGTTCTTC. Its protein is CAISETTSGRAYNEQFF.

V gene TRBV18 combines with J gene TRBJ1-4, with TRBD1 matching 7 bases. Trimming removed 2 bases from V and 6 bases from J; junction bases left unmatched: 9. This CDR3 is 16 amino acids long. CDR1 is KGHSH, CDR2 LQKENI, per germline. CDR3 bases: TGTGCCAGCTCACCAAGGACAGGCGGGCTAGATGAAAAACTGTTTTTT. It encodes CASSPRTGGLDEKLFF. The full variable domain, with the rest looked up from reference TRBV18 and TRBJ1-4, is NAGVMQNPRHLVRRRGQEARLRCSPMKGHSHVYWYRQLPEEGLKFMVYLQKENIIDESGMPKERFSAEFPKEGPSILRIQQVVRGDSAAYFCASSPRTGGLDEKLFFGSGTQLSVL.

This rearrangement joins TRBV7-2 to TRBJ2-3, with D perhaps TRBD2 (6 bases). The germline V and J ends were trimmed by 1 base and 2 bases, with 16 bases remaining between them. The CDR3 is 17 amino acids. Germline CDR1 and CDR2: SGHTA and FQGNSA. CDR3 coding DNA: TGTGCCAGCAGCTTAGATGTCAGGGCGGGGATCACAGATACGCAGTATTTT. It yields the protein CASSLDVRAGITDTQYF.

V and J are TRBV6-5 and TRBJ2-1; D is undetermined. V was shortened by 6 bases and J by 4 bases, with 4 bases between the two germline ends. Germline CDR1 reads MNHEY; CDR2 reads SVGAGI. The CDR3 covers 11 residues. The CDR3 loop is CASRRYNEQFF. CDR3 coding DNA: TGTGCCAGCAGGCGTTACAATGAGCAGTTCTTC.

V usage is TRBV5-1 and J usage is TRBJ2-5; tentative D call: TRBD1 (6 bases). Per the germline V gene, CDR1 is SGHRS and CDR2 is YFSETQ. V gave up 0 bases and J gave up 0 bases, with 18 bases separating them. The CDR3 extends over 18 amino acids. The CDR3 DNA reads TGCGCCAGCAGCTTGGGCGCCAGGGGCCCGAAGTACCAAGAGACCCAGTACTTC. Translating it yields CASSLGARGPKYQETQYF.

The V gene is TRBV14, the J gene TRBJ1-1; perhaps TRBD1 as D (6 bases). Germline values: CDR1 SGHDN, CDR2 FVKESK. This CDR3 has 13 residues. The germline V and J ends were trimmed by 5 bases and 1 base, with 8 bases remaining between them. CDR3 sequence reads: CASSVQGNTEAFF. DNA of the CDR3: TGTGCCAGCAGCGTACAGGGGAACACTGAAGCTTTCTTT.

This clone was detected a few times. The chain uses TRBV18 and TRBJ1-5; 8 positions match TRBD1. CDR3 length equals 15 residues. CDR1 is KGHSH, CDR2 LQKENI, per germline. V trimming: 4 bases; J trimming: 0 bases; junction bases outside the gene matches: 2. The CDR3 DNA sequence: TGTGCCAGCTCACGCACAGGGGGTAGCAATCAGCCCCAGCATTTT. It yields the protein CASSRTGGSNQPQHF.

As for this clone: This CDR3 is also generated by other DNA sequences in the sample. The chain couples TRBV6-1 to TRBJ2-6; D is possibly TRBD1 (6 bases). Trimming pared 6 bases from V and 0 bases from J, leaving 9 bases between. The CDR3 spans 15 residues. CDR1 MNHNS and CDR2 SASEGT come from the germline V gene. The CDR3 bases are TGTGCCAGCAGAGTAGGGGGCTCTGGGGCCAACGTCCTGACTTTC. Amino acid sequence: CASRVGGSGANVLTF.

The chain links TRBV5-1 to TRBJ2-7; 9 bases align to TRBD1. Trimming cost V 4 bases and J 3 bases; bases outside gene matches: 5. This CDR3 is built from 14 residues. Germline assignment: CDR1 SGHRS and CDR2 YFSETQ. The DNA of the CDR3 is TGCGCCAGCAGCACAACAGGGGGCGGCTACGAGCAGTACTTC. Translated: CASSTTGGGYEQYF.

V gene TRBV28 combines with J gene TRBJ1-2, with 11 bases lining up with TRBD1. The J segment lost 8 bases and the V segment lost 4 bases, leaving 0 bases of the junction unmatched. Germline lookup yields CDR1 MDHEN and CDR2 SYDVKM. This CDR3 has 12 residues. DNA for the CDR3: TGTGCCAGCAGTTGGGACAGGGGGGGCTACACCTTC. It encodes CASSWDRGGYTF.

The rearrangement uses TRBV4-2 and TRBJ2-1; 10 nucleotides align to TRBD1. Germline CDR1 LGHNA, CDR2 YNFKEQ. CDR3 length equals 16 residues. V dropped 0 bases and J dropped 7; count of bases not matched to a gene: 6. The CDR3 DNA reads TGTGCCAGCAGCCAAGACGACGGGACAGGGGTAAATGAGCAGTTCTTC. Translation gives CASSQDDGTGVNEQFF.

V gene TRBV5-4 combines with J gene TRBJ1-3; D not certain. Per germline, CDR1 SGHNT and CDR2 YYREEE (reference sequence). V was shortened by 1 base and J by 0 bases, with 5 bases between the two germline ends. The CDR3 runs 14 residues. The CDR3 sequence: CASSLSVSGNTIYF. The CDR3 nucleotides read TGTGCCAGCAGCTTGTCAGTCTCTGGAAACACCATATATTTT.

The DNA of the CDR3 is TGTGCCAGCAGACCATACCTAGATAGCAATCAGCCCCAGCATTTT. Protein sequence: CASRPYLDSNQPQHF. This chain connects TRBV2 to TRBJ1-5; D ambiguous. The CDR3 is 15 residues long. The germline gives CDR1 SNHLY, CDR2 FYNNEI. With 6 bases removed from V and 0 bases from J, the gap between germline ends came to 12 bases.

By sample fraction, this clone is medium-sized. The rearrangement uses TRBV6-5 and TRBJ1-1; D might be TRBD1 (5 bases). CDR1 is MNHEY and CDR2 is SVGAGI in the germline V gene. The CDR3 is 15 residues long. V was shortened by 5 bases and J by 6 bases, with 19 bases between the two germline ends. The CDR3 protein is CASSNDLDKAPEAFF. The CDR3 DNA reads TGTGCCAGCAGTAATGATCTGGACAAAGCCCCTGAAGCTTTCTTT.

This chain joins TRBV7-2 and TRBJ1-1; D possibly corresponds to TRBD1 (5 bases). The CDR3 consists of 15 residues. Between the trimmed V and J ends, which lost 1 base and 1 base, there was a span of 10 bases. The germline gives CDR1 SGHTA, CDR2 FQGNSA. CDR3 nucleotides: TGTGCCAGCAGCTTAGGGGACTGGAGGAACACTGAAGCTTTCTTT. Amino acid sequence: CASSLGDWRNTEAFF.